Below, 6 T cell receptor beta chains from the same sample are listed, as sequenced in a study of OX40 agonist ivuxolimab in advanced cancers. Method: immunoSEQ multiplex PCR; TCRdb's copy keeps in-frame clones and lacks some. The sample has 80,000 to 95,000 clones, roughly four fifths seen once. Sequences were derived from CD4+ or CD8+ T cells sorted from blood, sampled in a trial of the OX40 agonist ivuxolimab. The source is an adult with an advanced solid tumor such as melanoma, head and neck, liver or kidney cancer.

This clone was counted only a few times. The V gene is TRBV4-1, the J gene TRBJ2-1, with TRBD2 matching 10 bases. The V segment lost 4 bases and the J segment 0 bases; nucleotides outside the gene matches: 6. The CDR3 runs 17 residues. Looked up from germline, CDR1 is MGHRA and CDR2 is YSYEKL. CDR3 coding DNA: TGCGCCAGCAGCCTATTACTAGCGGGGAGCTCCTACAATGAGCAGTTCTTC. It yields the protein CASSLLLAGSSYNEQFF.

The chain recombines TRBV10-3 with TRBJ1-1; possible D gene TRBD1, 5 bases. Germline V gives CDR1 ENHRY, CDR2 SYGVKD. Deletions cut 6 bases from V and 1 base from J, with 9 bases between. This CDR3 is 13 amino acids long. The CDR3 loop reads CAIRGDRNTEAFF. In DNA, the CDR3 is TGTGCCATCAGGGGGGACCGGAACACTGAAGCTTTCTTT.

Here the CDR3 DNA reads TGTGCCAGCAGCCCTGGACAGAGAAACACAGATACGCAGTATTTT. Translating it yields CASSPGQRNTDTQYF. The chain carries TRBV5-4 and TRBJ2-3; D may be TRBD1 (6 bases). The V end was cut by 4 bases, the J end by 2 bases, with 14 bases between. Germline CDR1 is SGHNT and CDR2 is YYREEE (reference sequence). The CDR3 runs to 15 residues.

Turning to this clone: The junction shows a germline mismatch at one end, possibly a read error. The rearrangement uses TRBV7-3 and TRBJ1-1, with D perhaps TRBD1 (5 bases). Germline V lookup: CDR1 SGHTA, CDR2 FQGTGA. The CDR3 runs to 14 residues. CDR3 sequence reads: CASSPRRVDTGAFF. The CDR3 region has the DNA TGTGCCAGCAGCCCCCGGAGGGTGGACACTGGAGCTTTCTTT.

The chain joins TRBV10-3 to TRBJ2-3, with D tentatively TRBD1 (5 bases). Germline V gene lookup returns CDR1 ENHRY and CDR2 SYGVKD. V was pared by 6 bases and J by 0 bases, with 10 bases between. CDR3 length: 14 amino acids. CDR3 sequence: CAISLDKSTDTQYF. CDR3 in DNA: TGTGCCATCAGCCTGGACAAGAGCACAGATACGCAGTATTTT.

V is TRBV6-5 and J is TRBJ1-5; D might be TRBD1 (5 bases). CDR1 MNHEY and CDR2 SVGAGI come from the germline V gene. Deletions cut 2 bases from V and 3 bases from J, with 11 bases between. The CDR3 sequence is 15 residues long. The DNA of the CDR3 is TGTGCCAGCAGTTACGGGGGGTCGAACAATCAGCCCCAGCATTTT. It encodes CASSYGGSNNQPQHF.